This TCR beta chain was retrieved from a study of cytomegalovirus exposure and HLA in healthy donors. With 1 base removed from V and 4 bases from J, the gap between germline ends came to 11 bases. This CDR3 is 14 amino acids long. Per the germline V gene, CDR1 is MNHNS and CDR2 is SASEGT. With regard to this clone: The target antigen is unknown.

Both 60 Vbeta primers and 13 Jbeta primers went into the PCR. TCRdb's table, derived via immunoSEQ multiplex PCR, lists solely in-frame clones and lacks some. The repertoire consists of some 130,000 clones, with 79% occurring once and the leading ten covering approximately 1%. The study, taken as a whole, reports: Researchers catalogued roughly 170 TCR beta chains as cytomegalovirus-associated.

The receptor's source is a young man in good health and CMV-seronegative. Sequenced sample: PBMCs. The chain employs TRBV6-1 and TRBJ2-7; a possible D gene is TRBD1 (5 bases). For the CDR3, the DNA is TGTGCCAGCAGTGAAGGGACACCCTTATACGAGCAGTACTTC. Protein: CASSEGTPLYEQYF.